These 12 T cell receptor beta chains were all obtained from the same sample, sequenced in a study of Ad26.COV2.S vaccination and SARS-CoV-2 variants (dated by TCRdb to the early 2020s). What the time point label conveys for this sample: individuals recovered from natural SARS-CoV-2 infection. The protocol used for the library was the immunoSEQ multiplex PCR assay. This is the immuneACCESS table as TCRdb keeps it, with only in-frame sequences that have V and J called. A part of the clones is gone; compared with another copy, unresolved V genes explain less than half, and the rest is unexplained. The sample records nearly 95,000 clones, 82% of which are singletons. The top ten clonotypes cover about 15% of the sample. Sample: peripheral blood, taken after recovery from COVID-19. The receptors originated from a human donor who had recovered from COVID-19.

The CDR3: CATSDPSGRVGTDTQYF. CDR3 bases: TGTGCCACCAGTGATCCCAGCGGGAGGGTCGGGACAGATACGCAGTATTTT. The chain uses TRBV24-1 and TRBJ2-3; 10 nucleotides match TRBD2. The CDR3 length is 17 residues. V was pared by 3 bases and J by 3 bases, with 8 bases of the junction left unmatched. The germline gives CDR1 KGHDR, CDR2 SFDVKD.

This chain joins TRBV9 and TRBJ2-3; D is ambiguous. CDR1 and CDR2 from the germline V gene are SGDLS and YYNGEE. The CDR3 is 13 residues long. V lost 1 base to trimming and J lost 5 bases, with 8 bases between them. The CDR3 is CASSVSGEDTQYF. The CDR3 DNA follows: TGTGCCAGCAGCGTATCAGGAGAAGATACGCAGTATTTT. Using reference TRBV9 and TRBJ2-3 for the parts outside the CDR3, the full variable domain is DSGVTQTPKHLITATGQRVTLRCSPRSGDLSVYWYQQSLDQGLQFLIQYYNGEERAKGNILERFSAQQFPDLHSELNLSSLELGDSALYFCASSVSGEDTQYFGPGTRLTVL.

The J gene is TRBJ2-3, the V gene TRBV18; 7 nucleotides match TRBD2. The trim removed 1 base at V and 0 bases at J, leaving 4 bases unmatched. This CDR3 is 16 amino acids long. Germline V gene data show CDR1 as KGHSH and CDR2 as LQKENI. The DNA of the CDR3 is TGTGCCAGCTCACCACGGCCTAGCGGAAGCACAGATACGCAGTATTTT. Translation gives CASSPRPSGSTDTQYF.

This clone was seen ten or more times. The CDR3 loop reads CASSLAGSNSPLHF. CDR3 DNA: TGCGCCAGCAGCTTGGCCGGCAGCAATTCACCCCTCCACTTT. The chain uses TRBV5-1 and TRBJ1-6; no firm D call. Germline lookup yields CDR1 SGHRS and CDR2 YFSETQ. CDR3 length equals 14 residues. V was shortened by 0 bases and J by 7 bases, with 8 bases between the two germline ends.

J is TRBJ1-6 and V is TRBV18; D is undetermined. V was pared by 3 bases and J by 10 bases, with 19 bases between. The germline V gene encodes CDR1 KGHSH and CDR2 LQKENI. The CDR3 totals 16 residues. The CDR3: CASSPSLASPWSPLHF. The DNA for the CDR3 is TGTGCCAGCTCACCCTCACTTGCCTCCCCATGGTCACCCCTCCACTTT. The full variable domain, in which reference TRBV18 and TRBJ1-6 provide the parts outside the CDR3, is NAGVMQNPRHLVRRRGQEARLRCSPMKGHSHVYWYRQLPEEGLKFMVYLQKENIIDESGMPKERFSAEFPKEGPSILRIQQVVRGDSAAYFCASSPSLASPWSPLHFGNGTRLTVT.

The V gene is TRBV9, the J gene TRBJ2-3; D not resolved. CDR1 and CDR2 from the germline V gene are SGDLS and YYNGEE. This CDR3 spans 12 amino acids. The V and J ends lost 4 bases and 2 bases respectively, with 5 bases between them. The CDR3 DNA reads TGTGCCAGCAGCTCCAACACAGATACGCAGTATTTT. This translates into CASSSNTDTQYF.

This chain links TRBV5-1 with TRBJ2-2; 7 bases fit TRBD1. The CDR3 sequence is 14 residues long. In germline, CDR1 is SGHRS, CDR2 YFSETQ. Trimming took 3 bases from V and 4 from J; bases not matched to a gene: 3. DNA for the CDR3: TGCGCCAGCAGCTACGACAGGGTCACCGGGGAGCTGTTTTTT. It encodes CASSYDRVTGELFF.

The chain links TRBV6-5 to TRBJ2-5; the match to TRBD2 covers 7 bases. The germline CDR1 and CDR2 sequences are MNHEY and SVGAGI. V trimming: 7 bases; J trimming: 0 bases; junction bases outside the gene matches: 5. CDR3 length equals 14 residues. CDR3 nucleotides: TGTGCCAGCAAGCGGGAACGGTACCAAGAGACCCAGTACTTC. Protein sequence: CASKRERYQETQYF.

The V gene is TRBV9, the J gene TRBJ2-1; D tentatively reads TRBD1 or TRBD2 (6 bases each). V lost 7 bases to trimming and J lost 9 bases, with 23 bases between them. CDR1 and CDR2 from the germline V gene are SGDLS and YYNGEE. The CDR3 extends over 15 amino acids. The CDR3 here is CASSEGGIRASEQFF. The CDR3 DNA reads as TGTGCCAGCTCCGAGGGGGGAATTAGAGCTAGTGAGCAGTTCTTC.

The chain joins TRBV9 to TRBJ1-6; D ambiguous. Germline V gene lookup returns CDR1 SGDLS and CDR2 YYNGEE. The CDR3 covers 14 residues. Trimming removed 3 bases at V and 7 bases at J, with 11 bases between. The chain's CDR3 is CASSGQAINSPLHF. CDR3 bases: TGTGCCAGCAGCGGCCAGGCGATCAATTCACCCCTCCACTTT.

J is TRBJ2-6 and V is TRBV6-5; unclear D gene. The germline V gene has CDR1 MNHEY and CDR2 SVGAGI. The CDR3 contains 15 residues. Trimming pared 6 bases from V and 4 bases from J, leaving 13 bases between. This CDR3 reads CASRLGKAGANVLTF. As DNA, the CDR3 is TGTGCCAGCAGGCTAGGGAAGGCGGGGGCCAACGTCCTGACTTTC.

The chain has TRBV29-1 and TRBJ1-1; perhaps TRBD1 as D (6 bases). The V gene's germline CDR1 is SQVTM and CDR2 ANQGSEA. The CDR3 runs to 13 residues. V was shortened by 5 bases and J by 4 bases, with 14 bases between the two germline ends. The CDR3 coding sequence is TGCAGCGTTCTTGAGGACAGACGCACTGAAGCTTTCTTT. It specifies CSVLEDRRTEAFF.